A selection of T cell receptor beta chains follows, all from one sample in a study of T cells in narcolepsy. Profiled with immunoSEQ multiplex PCR; TCRdb holds only in-frame clones, not every one. The data show around 8,000 clones, about 61% seen once. The sequenced sample was CD45RA- memory CD8+ T cells from PBMCs. These receptors came from a human donor with narcolepsy. Each CDR3 is given with its conserved first and last residue. The D gene is left open where the match is weak. Rows may omit the clone size; those that give it use once, few, many or a size class.

abundance	v_gene	j_gene	d_gene	CDR3aa	CDR3nt
.	TRBV30	TRBJ1-1	.	CAWRAYTEAFF	TGTGCCTGGAGAGCATACACTGAAGCTTTCTTT
few	TRBV7-3	TRBJ2-5	TRBD2	CASSLTQTGGPGDQYF	TGTGCCAGCAGCTTAACCCAGACGGGGGGGCCCGGAGACCAGTACTTC
.	TRBV6-1	TRBJ2-3	TRBD2	CASSELAGGPDTQYF	TGTGCCAGCAGTGAACTAGCGGGGGGGCCAGATACGCAGTATTTT
.	TRBV5-1	TRBJ1-2	TRBD1	CASRGDRANYGYTF	TGCGCCAGCCGAGGGGACAGAGCTAACTATGGCTACACCTTC
.	TRBV7-3	TRBJ1-2	.	CASSLALTAAGYTF	TGTGCCAGCAGCTTAGCGCTTACAGCCGCTGGCTACACCTTC
.	TRBV19	TRBJ1-1	.	CASSIGGANEAFF	TGTGCCAGTAGTATAGGGGGGGCAAATGAAGCTTTCTTT
once	TRBV7-6	TRBJ1-5	.	CASSSLDRKDNQPQHF	TGTGCCAGCAGCTCCCTCGACAGGAAAGATAATCAGCCCCAGCATTTT
few	TRBV9	TRBJ2-1	.	CASRGGNEQFF	TGTGCCAGCCGGGGCGGCAATGAGCAGTTCTTC
.	TRBV4-3	TRBJ2-7	.	CASSQFGGPYEQYF	TGCGCCAGCAGCCAGTTCGGGGGCCCCTACGAGCAGTACTTC
few	TRBV4-3	TRBJ1-3	TRBD1	CASSQDGDSSGNTIYF	TGCGCCAGCAGCCAAGATGGGGACAGCTCTGGAAACACCATATATTTT
few	TRBV4-1	TRBJ1-4	.	CASSLNPRAGTPATNEKLFF	TGCGCCAGCAGCCTAAATCCAAGGGCAGGTACCCCCGCAACTAATGAAAAACTGTTTTTT
.	TRBV7-2	TRBJ1-5	.	CASSLGSLREYSNQPQHF	TGTGCCAGCAGCTTAGGCTCCCTCAGGGAGTATAGCAATCAGCCCCAGCATTTT
few	TRBV19	TRBJ2-3	.	CASSISGGFPTDTQYF	TGTGCCAGTAGTATCTCCGGGGGCTTCCCCACAGATACGCAGTATTTT
few	TRBV7-9	TRBJ1-2	.	CASTLGGAAGYTF	TGTGCCAGCACCTTAGGGGGGGCGGCTGGCTACACCTTC
few	TRBV9	TRBJ1-1	TRBD1	CASSATGMNTEAFF	TGTGCCAGCAGCGCGACAGGGATGAACACTGAAGCTTTCTTT
few	TRBV27	TRBJ2-5	TRBD2	CASSRGGEETQYF	TGTGCCAGCAGCCGGGGGGGGGAAGAGACCCAGTACTTC
.	TRBV5-4	TRBJ2-7	.	CASSPLGLGSEQYF	TGTGCCAGCAGCCCATTGGGACTGGGGTCAGAGCAGTACTTC
.	TRBV4-3	TRBJ1-2	TRBD1	CASSQETRDRDGYTF	TGCGCCAGCAGCCAAGAGACCCGGGACAGGGATGGCTACACCTTC
.	TRBV6-6	TRBJ2-3	.	CASTFGETDTQYF	TGTGCCAGCACTTTCGGGGAAACAGATACGCAGTATTTT
.	TRBV4-2	TRBJ2-1	TRBD1	CASSQVDRGLYNEQFF	TGTGCCAGCAGCCAAGTGGACAGGGGATTATACAATGAGCAGTTCTTC
few	TRBV7-2	TRBJ2-7	.	CASSPQGSTYEQYF	TGTGCCAGCAGCCCACAGGGATCAACCTACGAGCAGTACTTC
few	TRBV6-6	TRBJ1-2	.	CASSSPGLRDGYTF	TGTGCCAGCAGTAGCCCGGGACTCAGGGATGGCTACACCTTC
few	TRBV7-9	TRBJ2-7	TRBD2	CASSLGTTGEQYF	TGTGCCAGCAGCTTGGGGACTACTGGCGAGCAGTACTTC
.	TRBV19	TRBJ1-2	TRBD1	CASSPSDRGGYGYTF	TGTGCCAGTAGTCCGTCGGACAGGGGAGGCTATGGCTACACCTTC
.	TRBV5-1	TRBJ2-1	.	CASSLESSYNEQFF	TGCGCCAGCAGCTTGGAGAGCTCCTACAATGAGCAGTTCTTC
few	TRBV4-2	TRBJ2-5	.	CASSQAVGGKETQYF	TGTGCCAGCAGCCAAGCAGTCGGCGGGAAAGAGACCCAGTACTTC